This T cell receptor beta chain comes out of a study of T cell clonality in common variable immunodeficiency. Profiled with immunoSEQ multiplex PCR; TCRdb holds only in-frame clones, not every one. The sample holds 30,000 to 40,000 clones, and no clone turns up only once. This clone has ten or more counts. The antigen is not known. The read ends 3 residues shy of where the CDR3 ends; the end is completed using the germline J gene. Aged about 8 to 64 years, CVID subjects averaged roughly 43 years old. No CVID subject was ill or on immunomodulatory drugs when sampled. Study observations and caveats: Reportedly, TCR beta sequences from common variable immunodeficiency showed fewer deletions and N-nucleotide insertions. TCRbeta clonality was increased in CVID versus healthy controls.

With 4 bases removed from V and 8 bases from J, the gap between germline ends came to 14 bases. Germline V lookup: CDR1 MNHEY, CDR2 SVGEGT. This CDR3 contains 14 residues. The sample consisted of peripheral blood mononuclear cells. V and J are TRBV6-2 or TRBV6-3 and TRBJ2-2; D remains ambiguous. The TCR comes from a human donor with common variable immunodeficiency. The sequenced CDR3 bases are TGTGCCAGCAGTTTTGCCGGAGCGTCGGGGGAG. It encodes CASSFAGASGE. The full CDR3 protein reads CASSFAGASGELFF.